Given below is one TCR beta chain in context. Roughly 10 milliliters of peripheral blood were drawn from each donor. The use of a sample-barcoded 5' primer and a J-beta primer mix characterized a second PCR of about 7 to 12 cycles. TCRdb reanalysed the 5' RACE reads using MiXCR and keeps one entry per CDR3 protein. The sample carries 650,000 or so distinct CDR3 sequences, 52% recorded once. This sample was taken from a study of blood T cells in healthy people across ages. Germline CDR1 is SGDLS and CDR2 is YYNGEE. This CDR3 spans 17 amino acids. V dropped 1 base and J dropped 4 bases, with 20 bases sitting between them.

The chain carries TRBV9 and TRBJ1-2, with D unclear. Sequenced: blood. This TCR came from a woman older than 75 in good health. CDR3 DNA sequence: TGTGCCAGCAGCGTAAAGACGGAGACCCCACGATTCTATGGCTACACCTTC. Protein sequence: CASSVKTETPRFYGYTF.